The rows below give T cell receptor beta chains drawn from one sample of a study of T cells in localized non-small cell lung cancer. The repertoire was sequenced with immunoSEQ multiplex PCR; TCRdb's copy has only in-frame clones and lacks some. The data hold 15,000 to 20,000 clones, with 85% to 90% observed a single time. The sequencing here drew on peripheral blood mononuclear cells, taken before any cancer treatment. These receptors were collected from a woman aged 40-69 years with stage III lung adenocarcinoma. Each CDR3 is given with its conserved first and last residue. Some rows have no size entry. The others give once, few or many, or a class for an expanded clone.

V gene,clone size,CDR3 protein
TRBV7-9,-,CASSRPVADTQYF
TRBV4-3,-,CASEFSGTDTQYF
TRBV4-3,-,CASSPRVTMNTEAFF
TRBV5-1,-,CASSLGGGYEQYF
TRBV11-3,-,CASSQGRVGNTEAFF
TRBV6-5,-,CASSYIPTGGVYEQYF
TRBV6-6,-,CASSYPNTEAFF
TRBV7-9,-,CASSPPDRGIEQFF
TRBV9,few,CASSVDSGDYGYTF
TRBV19,-,CASSNWDRAHYEQYF
TRBV9,once,CASSEGFDTQYF
TRBV5-1,-,CASSLVVDRGQETQYF
TRBV5-4,-,CASSSPGRVYGYTF
TRBV30,-,CAWSVSGEAFF
TRBV30,-,CAWELDSIQYF
TRBV7-8,-,CASSLAHQGNTEAFF
TRBV6-1,-,CASSEGTPTNEKLFF
TRBV19,-,CASSPLGTRMTSGNTIYF
TRBV7-8,-,CASSLEGNRFLPQHF
TRBV4-1,-,CASSGVPRAEQYF
TRBV28,-,CASSGTGWGSQPQHF
TRBV2,-,CASSARAGNPKNIQYF